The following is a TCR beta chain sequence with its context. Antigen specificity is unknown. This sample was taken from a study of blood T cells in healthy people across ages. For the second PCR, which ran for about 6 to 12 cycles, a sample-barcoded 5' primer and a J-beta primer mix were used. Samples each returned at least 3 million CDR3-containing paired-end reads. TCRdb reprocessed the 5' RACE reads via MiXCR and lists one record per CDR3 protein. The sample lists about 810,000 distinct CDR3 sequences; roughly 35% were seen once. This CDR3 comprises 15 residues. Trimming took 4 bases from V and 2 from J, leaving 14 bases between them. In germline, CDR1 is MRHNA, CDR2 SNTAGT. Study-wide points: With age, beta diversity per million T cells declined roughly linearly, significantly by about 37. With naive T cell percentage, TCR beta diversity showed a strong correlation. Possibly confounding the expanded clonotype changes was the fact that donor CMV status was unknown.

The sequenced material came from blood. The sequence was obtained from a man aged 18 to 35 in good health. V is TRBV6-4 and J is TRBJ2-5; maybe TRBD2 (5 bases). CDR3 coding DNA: TGTGCCAGCAGTGTGCGGGCCGACGGGCAAGAGACCCAGTACTTC. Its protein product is CASSVRADGQETQYF.